What follows describes a single T cell receptor (beta chain). Antigen unknown. These data are taken from a study of cytomegalovirus exposure and HLA in healthy donors. Whole-study findings and limits: The majority of TCR sequences were rare, yet some public TCRs appeared in many donors.

This CDR3 is 12 amino acids long. Unmatched junction bases numbered 9, after V lost 6 bases and J lost 12 bases. Germline V gives CDR1 SEHNR, CDR2 FQNEAQ (reference sequence). 60 Vbeta and 13 Jbeta primers were used in PCR. The data were produced by immunoSEQ multiplex PCR, yet TCRdb's version contains in-frame clones alone and is incomplete. The sample shows approximately 150,000 clones, 87% of them seen only once. Sequenced: PBMCs. The chain is built from TRBV7-9 and TRBJ2-3; 7 positions match TRBD1. The receptor's source is a woman under 40 in good health and CMV-seronegative. The CDR3 DNA reads as TGTGCCAGCAGTTCCGGCGAGGGGGCCCAGTATTTT. It specifies CASSSGEGAQYF.